This T cell receptor (beta chain) originates from a study of T cells in women clearing cervical HPV infection. Background on the study: Case blood drawn at lesion detection; control blood after infection cleared.

Data came from immunoSEQ multiplex PCR; TCRdb stores just in-frame clones and leaves some out. Its clone listing holds about 30,000 clones. Note on this clone: As yet, its antigen is unknown. The read halts 3 residues ahead of the CDR3 end, with the missing end drawn from the germline J gene.

All donors had a single incident cervical HPV16 infection, not prevalent. Study-level results: Timing of associations relative to infection is unclear; T-cell subsets were not isolated.

The CDR3 consists of 17 residues. Trimming took 2 bases from V and 0 from J, leaving 13 bases between them. Germline lookup yields CDR1 KGHSH and CDR2 LQKENI. This receptor was identified in a woman aged 18-70 years with a cervical HPV16 infection that either progressed to CIN3+ or cleared (not recorded which). V usage is TRBV18 and J usage is TRBJ1-4; D unclear. The sequencing input was blood buffy coat. The DNA read from the CDR3 is TGTGCCAGCTCACCATCGTCACTCACTGCAACTAATGAAAAA. Translated, it gives CASSPSSLTATNEK. The full CDR3 protein reads CASSPSSLTATNEKLFF.